This T cell receptor beta chain emerged from a study of OX40 agonist ivuxolimab in advanced cancers. Findings and limits, study-wide: Among the lowest levels of clonal expansion were found in partial responders at 0.1-3.0 mg/kg.

Within the sample, this clone is medium-sized. The antigen is unknown. Produced via immunoSEQ multiplex PCR; TCRdb's table is partial and in-frame only. The sample contains around 30,000 clones, just under 80% of which appear only once. The CDR3 is 14 amino acids. Germline assignment: CDR1 SGHDT and CDR2 YYEEEE. The V gene lost 2 bases and the J gene lost 0 bases, with 9 bases spanning the gap. The genes are TRBV5-6 and TRBJ2-7, with D unclear. Sequencing was performed on CD4+ or CD8+ T cells sorted from blood, taken in a trial of the OX40 agonist ivuxolimab. The sequence was collected from an adult with an advanced solid tumor such as melanoma, head and neck, liver or kidney cancer. CDR3 loop: CASSFLQSSYEQYF. The CDR3 nucleotides are TGTGCCAGCAGCTTCTTACAGTCCTCCTACGAGCAGTACTTC.